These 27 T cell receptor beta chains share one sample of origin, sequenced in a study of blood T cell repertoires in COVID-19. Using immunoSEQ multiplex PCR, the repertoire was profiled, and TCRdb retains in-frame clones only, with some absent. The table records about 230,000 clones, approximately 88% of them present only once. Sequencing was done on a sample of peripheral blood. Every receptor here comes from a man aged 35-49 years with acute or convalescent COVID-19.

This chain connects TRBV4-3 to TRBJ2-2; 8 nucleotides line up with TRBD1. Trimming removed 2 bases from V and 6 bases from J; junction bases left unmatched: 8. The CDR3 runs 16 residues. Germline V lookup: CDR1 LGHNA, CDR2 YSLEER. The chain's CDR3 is CASSQRQGPQAGELFF. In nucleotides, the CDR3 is TGCGCCAGCAGCCAACGACAGGGGCCCCAAGCCGGGGAGCTGTTTTTT.

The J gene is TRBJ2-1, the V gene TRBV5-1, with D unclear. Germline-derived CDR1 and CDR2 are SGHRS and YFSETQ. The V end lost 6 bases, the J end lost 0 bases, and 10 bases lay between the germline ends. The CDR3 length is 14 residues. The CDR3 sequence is CASKAASSYNEQFF. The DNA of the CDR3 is TGCGCCAGCAAGGCAGCGAGCTCCTACAATGAGCAGTTCTTC.

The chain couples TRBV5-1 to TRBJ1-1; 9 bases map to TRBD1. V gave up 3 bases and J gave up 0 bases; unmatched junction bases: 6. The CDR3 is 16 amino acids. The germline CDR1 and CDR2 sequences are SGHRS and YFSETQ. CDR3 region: CASSWGTGIMNTEAFF. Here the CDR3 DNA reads TGCGCCAGCAGCTGGGGGACAGGGATCATGAACACTGAAGCTTTCTTT.

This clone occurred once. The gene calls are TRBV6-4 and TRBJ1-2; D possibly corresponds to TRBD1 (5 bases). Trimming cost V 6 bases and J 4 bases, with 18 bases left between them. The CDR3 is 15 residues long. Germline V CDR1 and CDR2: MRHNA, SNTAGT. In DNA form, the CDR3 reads TGTGCCAGCAGGCAGGAGGGACTGAGTTCCTATGGCTACACCTTC. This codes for CASRQEGLSSYGYTF.

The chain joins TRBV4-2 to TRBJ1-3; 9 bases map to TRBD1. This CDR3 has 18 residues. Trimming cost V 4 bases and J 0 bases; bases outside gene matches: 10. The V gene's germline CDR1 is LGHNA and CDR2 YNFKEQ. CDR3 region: CASSPQTGGSISGNTIYF. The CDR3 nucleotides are TGTGCCAGCAGCCCCCAGACAGGGGGATCTATCTCTGGAAACACCATATATTTT.

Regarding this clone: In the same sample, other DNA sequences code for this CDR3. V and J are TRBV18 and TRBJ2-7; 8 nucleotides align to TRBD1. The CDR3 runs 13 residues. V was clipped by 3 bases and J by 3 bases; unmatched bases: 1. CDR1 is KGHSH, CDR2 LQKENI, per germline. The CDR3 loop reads CASSPGTGYEQYF. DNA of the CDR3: TGTGCCAGCTCACCTGGGACAGGCTACGAGCAGTACTTC.

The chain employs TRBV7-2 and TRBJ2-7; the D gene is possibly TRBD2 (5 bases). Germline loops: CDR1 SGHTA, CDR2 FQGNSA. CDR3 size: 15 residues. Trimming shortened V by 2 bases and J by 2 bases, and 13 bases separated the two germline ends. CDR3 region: CASSLSLGEPYEQYF. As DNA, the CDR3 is TGTGCCAGCAGCTTATCCCTCGGGGAGCCCTACGAGCAGTACTTC.

This chain's CDR3 is CAIRDRGSLNYGYTF. The DNA for the CDR3 is TGTGCCATCCGGGACAGGGGTTCTCTTAACTATGGCTACACCTTC. The chain employs TRBV6-5 and TRBJ1-2; TRBD1 matches at 10 bases. V shed 10 bases and J 1 base; nucleotides not matched to a gene: 9. Germline values: CDR1 MNHEY, CDR2 SVGAGI. The CDR3 is 15 amino acids.

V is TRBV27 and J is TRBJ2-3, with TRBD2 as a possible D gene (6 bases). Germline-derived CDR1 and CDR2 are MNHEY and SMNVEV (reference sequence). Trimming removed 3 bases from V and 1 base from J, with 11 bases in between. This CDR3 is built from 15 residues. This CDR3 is CASSFGGAGTDTQYF. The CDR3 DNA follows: TGTGCCAGCAGTTTCGGGGGAGCAGGCACAGATACGCAGTATTTT.

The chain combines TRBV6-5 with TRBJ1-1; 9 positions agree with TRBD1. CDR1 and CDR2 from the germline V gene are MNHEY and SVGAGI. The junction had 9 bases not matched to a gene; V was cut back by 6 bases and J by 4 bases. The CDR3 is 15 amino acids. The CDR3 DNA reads TGTGCCAGCAGCCTCAACAGGGGGCCGGGCACTGAAGCTTTCTTT. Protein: CASSLNRGPGTEAFF.

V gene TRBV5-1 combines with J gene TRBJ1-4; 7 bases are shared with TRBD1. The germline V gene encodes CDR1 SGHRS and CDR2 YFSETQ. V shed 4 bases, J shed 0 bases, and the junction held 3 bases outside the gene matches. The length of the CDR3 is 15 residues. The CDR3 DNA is TGCGCCAGCAGCCGACAGGGAGCAACTAATGAAAAACTGTTTTTT. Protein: CASSRQGATNEKLFF.

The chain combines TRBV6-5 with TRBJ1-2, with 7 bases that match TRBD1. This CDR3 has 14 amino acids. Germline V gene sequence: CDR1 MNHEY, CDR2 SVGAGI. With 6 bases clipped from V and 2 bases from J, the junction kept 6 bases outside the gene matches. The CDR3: CASSKGAENYGYTF. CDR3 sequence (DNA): TGTGCCAGCAGCAAGGGGGCAGAAAACTATGGCTACACCTTC.

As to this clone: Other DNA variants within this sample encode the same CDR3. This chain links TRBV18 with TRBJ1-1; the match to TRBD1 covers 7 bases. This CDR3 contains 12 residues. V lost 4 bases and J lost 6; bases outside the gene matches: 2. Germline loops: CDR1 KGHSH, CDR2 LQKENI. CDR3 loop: CASSLGTAEAFF. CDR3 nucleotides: TGTGCCAGCTCACTTGGGACAGCTGAAGCTTTCTTT. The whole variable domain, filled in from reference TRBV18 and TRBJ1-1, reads NAGVMQNPRHLVRRRGQEARLRCSPMKGHSHVYWYRQLPEEGLKFMVYLQKENIIDESGMPKERFSAEFPKEGPSILRIQQVVRGDSAAYFCASSLGTAEAFFGQGTRLTVV.

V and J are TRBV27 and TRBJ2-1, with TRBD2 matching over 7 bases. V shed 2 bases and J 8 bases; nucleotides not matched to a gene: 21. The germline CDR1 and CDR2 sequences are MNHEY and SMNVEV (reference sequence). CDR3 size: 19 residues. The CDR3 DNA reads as TGTGCCAGCAGTTTAACTGCTAGCCTAGGACTAGTTGGGGACGATGAGCAGTTCTTC. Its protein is CASSLTASLGLVGDDEQFF.

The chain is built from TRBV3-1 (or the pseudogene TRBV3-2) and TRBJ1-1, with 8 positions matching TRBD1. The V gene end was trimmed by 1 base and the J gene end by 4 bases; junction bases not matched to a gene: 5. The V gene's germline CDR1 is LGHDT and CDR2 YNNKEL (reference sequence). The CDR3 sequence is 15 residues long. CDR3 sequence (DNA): TGTGCCAGCAGCCAAGTCTGGACAGGGTCCACTGAAGCTTTCTTT. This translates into CASSQVWTGSTEAFF.

The CDR3: CASSLDRPNYGYTF. The CDR3 DNA sequence: TGCGCCAGCAGCTTGGACAGGCCAAACTATGGCTACACCTTC. The chain is built from TRBV5-1 and TRBJ1-2; D might be TRBD1 (5 bases). The germline V gene has CDR1 SGHRS and CDR2 YFSETQ. This CDR3 has 14 amino acids. V was trimmed by 0 bases and J by 2 bases, leaving 8 bases between them.

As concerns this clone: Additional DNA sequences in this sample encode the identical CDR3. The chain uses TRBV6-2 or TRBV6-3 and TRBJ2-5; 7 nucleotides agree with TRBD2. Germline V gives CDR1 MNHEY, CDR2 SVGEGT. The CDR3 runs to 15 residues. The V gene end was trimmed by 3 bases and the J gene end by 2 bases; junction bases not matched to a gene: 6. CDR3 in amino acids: CASSYLSSGQETQYF. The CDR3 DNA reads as TGTGCCAGCAGTTATCTCTCTAGCGGACAAGAGACCCAGTACTTC.

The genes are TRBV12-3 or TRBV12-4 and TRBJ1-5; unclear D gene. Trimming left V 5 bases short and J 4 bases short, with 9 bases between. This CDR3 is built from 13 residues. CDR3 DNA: TGTGCCAGCAGTCTGACTGCTAATCAGCCCCAGCATTTT. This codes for CASSLTANQPQHF.

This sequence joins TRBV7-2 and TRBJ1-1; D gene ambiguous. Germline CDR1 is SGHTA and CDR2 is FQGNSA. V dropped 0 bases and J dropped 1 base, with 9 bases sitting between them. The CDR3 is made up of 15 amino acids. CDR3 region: CASSLAAVPNTEAFF. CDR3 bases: TGTGCCAGCAGCTTAGCGGCAGTACCGAACACTGAAGCTTTCTTT.

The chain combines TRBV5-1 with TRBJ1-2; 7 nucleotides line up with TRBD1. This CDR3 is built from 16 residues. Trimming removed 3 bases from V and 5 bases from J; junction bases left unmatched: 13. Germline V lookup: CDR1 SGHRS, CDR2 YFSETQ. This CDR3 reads CASSSFPRGSRYGYTF. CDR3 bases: TGCGCCAGCAGCTCATTCCCCAGGGGGTCTCGGTATGGCTACACCTTC.

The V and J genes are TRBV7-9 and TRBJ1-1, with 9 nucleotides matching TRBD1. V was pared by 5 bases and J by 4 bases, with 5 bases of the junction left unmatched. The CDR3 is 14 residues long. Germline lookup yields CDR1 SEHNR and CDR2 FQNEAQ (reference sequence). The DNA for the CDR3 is TGTGCCAGCAGCCGGGACAGGGCTGGCACTGAAGCTTTCTTT. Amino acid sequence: CASSRDRAGTEAFF.

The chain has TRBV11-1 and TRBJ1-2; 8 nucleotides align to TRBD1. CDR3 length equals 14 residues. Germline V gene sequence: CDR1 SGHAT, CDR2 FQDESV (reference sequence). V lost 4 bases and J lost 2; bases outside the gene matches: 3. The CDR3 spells CASSYGQGNYGYTF. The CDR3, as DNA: TGTGCCAGCAGCTACGGACAGGGAAACTATGGCTACACCTTC.

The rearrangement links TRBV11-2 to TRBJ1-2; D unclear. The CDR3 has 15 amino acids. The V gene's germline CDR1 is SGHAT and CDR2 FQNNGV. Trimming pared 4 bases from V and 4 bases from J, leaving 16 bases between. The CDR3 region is CASSSGSFGGYGYTF. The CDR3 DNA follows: TGTGCCAGCAGCTCTGGATCTTTCGGAGGCTATGGCTACACCTTC.

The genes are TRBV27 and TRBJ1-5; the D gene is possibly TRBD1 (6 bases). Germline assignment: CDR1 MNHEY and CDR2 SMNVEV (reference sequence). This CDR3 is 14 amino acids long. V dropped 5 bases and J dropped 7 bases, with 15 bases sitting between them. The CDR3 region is CASSPNRAAQPQHF. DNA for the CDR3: TGTGCCAGCAGTCCGAACAGGGCAGCCCAGCCCCAGCATTTT.

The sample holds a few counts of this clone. The CDR3 region has the DNA TGTGCCAGTAGTATAGGGTTCGGGCGGGAGATAGATACGCAGTATTTT. Residues: CASSIGFGREIDTQYF. The genes are TRBV19 and TRBJ2-3; 7 nucleotides line up with TRBD2. This CDR3 contains 16 residues. Germline CDR1 and CDR2: LNHDA and SQIVND (reference sequence). Trimming took 1 base from V and 5 from J; bases not matched to a gene: 9.

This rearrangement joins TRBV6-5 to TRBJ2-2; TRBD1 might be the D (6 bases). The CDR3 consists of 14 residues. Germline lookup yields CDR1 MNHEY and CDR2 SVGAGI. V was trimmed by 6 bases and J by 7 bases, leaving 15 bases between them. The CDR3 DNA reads TGTGCCAGCAGAGCACAGGGTAGTAGCGGGGAGCTGTTTTTT. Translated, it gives CASRAQGSSGELFF.

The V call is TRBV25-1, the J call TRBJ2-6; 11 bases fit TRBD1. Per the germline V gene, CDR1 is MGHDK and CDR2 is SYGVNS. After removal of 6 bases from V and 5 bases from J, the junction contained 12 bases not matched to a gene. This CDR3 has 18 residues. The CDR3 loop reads CASSSVGQGARRANVLTF. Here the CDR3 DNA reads TGTGCCAGCAGCTCCGTCGGACAGGGGGCGCGTAGGGCCAACGTCCTGACTTTC.